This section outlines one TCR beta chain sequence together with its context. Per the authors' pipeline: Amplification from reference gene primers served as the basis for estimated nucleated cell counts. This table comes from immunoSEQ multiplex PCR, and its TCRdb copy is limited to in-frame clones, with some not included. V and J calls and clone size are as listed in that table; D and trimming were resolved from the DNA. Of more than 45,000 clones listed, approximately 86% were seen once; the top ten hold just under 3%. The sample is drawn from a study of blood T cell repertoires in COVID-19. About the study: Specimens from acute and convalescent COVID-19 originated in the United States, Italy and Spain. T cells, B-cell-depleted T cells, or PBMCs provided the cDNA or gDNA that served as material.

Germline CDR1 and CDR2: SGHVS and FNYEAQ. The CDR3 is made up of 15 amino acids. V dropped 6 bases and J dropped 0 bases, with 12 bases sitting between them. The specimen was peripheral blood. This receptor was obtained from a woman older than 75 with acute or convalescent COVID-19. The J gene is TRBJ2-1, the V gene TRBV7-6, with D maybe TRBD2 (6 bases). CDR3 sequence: CASRRLGSSYNEQFF. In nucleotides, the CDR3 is TGTGCCAGCAGGAGACTAGGGAGCTCCTACAATGAGCAGTTCTTC.